This TCR beta chain was observed in a study of cytomegalovirus exposure and HLA in healthy donors. A multiplex PCR was run with 60 Vbeta primers and 13 Jbeta primers. Assay: immunoSEQ multiplex PCR; the TCRdb copy retains only in-frame clones and omits some. Of 250,000 to 350,000 clones in the sample, 70% to 90% were seen once. The CDR3 is 16 residues long. Germline-derived CDR1 and CDR2 are MNHEY and SMNVEV (reference sequence). Trimming took 4 bases from V and 3 from J; bases not matched to a gene: 6. This TCR was recovered from a man aged 40-49 years in good health and CMV-seropositive. The rearrangement uses TRBV27 and TRBJ2-7; TRBD2 aligns across 13 bases. Sequenced material: PBMCs. CDR3 sequence reads: CASSWEGLAGIYEQYF. In DNA, the CDR3 is TGTGCCAGCAGTTGGGAGGGACTAGCGGGGATCTACGAGCAGTACTTC.